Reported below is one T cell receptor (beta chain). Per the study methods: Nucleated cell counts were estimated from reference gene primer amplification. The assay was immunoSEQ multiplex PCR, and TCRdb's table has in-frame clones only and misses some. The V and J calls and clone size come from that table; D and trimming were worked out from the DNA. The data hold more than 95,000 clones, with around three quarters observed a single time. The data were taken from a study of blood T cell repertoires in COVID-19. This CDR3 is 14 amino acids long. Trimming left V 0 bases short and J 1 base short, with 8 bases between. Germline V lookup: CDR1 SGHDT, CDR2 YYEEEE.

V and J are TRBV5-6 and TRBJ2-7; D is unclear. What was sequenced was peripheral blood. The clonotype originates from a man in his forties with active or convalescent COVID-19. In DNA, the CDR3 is TGTGCCAGCAGCTTGGGGCGCGGTTCCTACGAGCAGTACTTC. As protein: CASSLGRGSYEQYF.